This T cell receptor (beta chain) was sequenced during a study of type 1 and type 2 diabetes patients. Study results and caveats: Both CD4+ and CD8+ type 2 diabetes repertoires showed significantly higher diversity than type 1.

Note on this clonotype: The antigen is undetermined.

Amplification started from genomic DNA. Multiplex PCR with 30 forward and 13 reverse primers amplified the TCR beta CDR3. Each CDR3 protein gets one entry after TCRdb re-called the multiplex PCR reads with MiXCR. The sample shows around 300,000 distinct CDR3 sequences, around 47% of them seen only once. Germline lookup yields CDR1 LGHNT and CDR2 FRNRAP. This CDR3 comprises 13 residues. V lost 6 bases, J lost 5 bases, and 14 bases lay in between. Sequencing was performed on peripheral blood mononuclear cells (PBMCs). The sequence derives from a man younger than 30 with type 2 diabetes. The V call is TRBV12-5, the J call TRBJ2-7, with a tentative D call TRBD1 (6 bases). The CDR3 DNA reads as TGTGCTAGTGGCCAAGACAGGTCCCACGAGCAGTACTTC. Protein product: CASGQDRSHEQYF.